This TCR beta chain was retrieved from a study of T cell responses to AZD1222 COVID-19 vaccine. General study findings and limits: Donors were largely white British and mainly female; clonal diversity was possibly underestimated. Reportedly, nearly half the spike-specific TCRs target unmutated variant regions.

Comments on this clone: What it binds is unknown.

CDR1 is MNHNS and CDR2 is SASEGT in the germline V gene. With 2 bases removed from V and 4 bases from J, the gap between germline ends came to 13 bases. CDR3 length: 15 amino acids. Some clones are missing from TCRdb's copy, which holds only in-frame ones; the method was immunoSEQ multiplex PCR. The profile shows about 180,000 clones, roughly 94% of them singletons. This sequence originates from an adult who received the AZD1222 COVID-19 vaccine. Sequencing was performed on peripheral blood, taken 28 days after the second AZD1222 dose. The chain carries TRBV6-1 and TRBJ2-3; D remains ambiguous. Here the CDR3 reads CASSEKIQFADTQYF. CDR3 in DNA: TGTGCCAGCAGTGAAAAAATCCAGTTCGCAGATACGCAGTATTTT.